Below, one TCR beta chain is given with its context. No antigen is known for it. These data are taken from a study of human T cells and chemical hapten exposure. TCRdb recomputed calls from the RACE reads with MiXCR, one row per CDR3 protein. Seen here are 75,000 to 90,000 distinct CDR3 sequences, 9% to 12% observed once, and the top ten hold around 1.5%. Time point here: patch test 1, 2 weeks after DPC sensitization. Treatment here: therapeutic diphenylcyclopropenone sensitization with weekly scalp DPC. The CDR3 length is 16 residues. Study conclusions and caveats: Expanded TCRs showed more large CDR3 clusters than pre-sensitization or healthy control sets.

The source is a woman in her 50s with alopecia areata. Some clones in this sample may be carry-over from other donors' samples. This specimen consisted of whole blood, obtained in connection with sensitization to the hapten diphenylcyclopropenone (DPC). The J gene is TRBJ1-2, the V gene TRBV21-1; TRBD1 reflects the table's D call only, with no check against the DNA. TRBV21-1 corresponds to a pseudogene. The CDR3 nucleotides are TGTGCCAGCAGCATCAGAGGGGGATCGGCAGGCGGAGGCTACACCTTC. Protein: CASSIRGGSAGGGYTF.